The T cell receptor beta chain under discussion was sequenced for a study of blood T cell repertoires in COVID-19. Across the whole study: T cells, B-cell-depleted T cells, or PBMCs supplied cDNA or gDNA.

Profiled with immunoSEQ multiplex PCR; TCRdb holds only in-frame clones, not every one. The sample contains 29,000 or so clones, 80% to 90% of which appear only once. CDR1 is SGHDT, CDR2 YYEEEE, per germline. The ends were cut back, 4 bases at V and 4 bases at J, with 14 bases in the middle. This CDR3 is built from 14 residues. The material sequenced was peripheral blood. The sequence was collected from a human donor in a cohort sampled during active COVID-19. The chain uses TRBV5-6 and TRBJ1-2, with D perhaps TRBD1 (5 bases). The CDR3 region has the DNA TGTGCCAGCAGCGGGACTTTTTGGTCCTATGGCTACACCTTC. Its protein is CASSGTFWSYGYTF. Together with reference TRBV5-6 and TRBJ1-2, the CDR3 gives the full variable domain: DAGVTQSPTHLIKTRGQQVTLRCSPKSGHDTVSWYQQALGQGPQFIFQYYEEEERQRGNFPDRFSGHQFPNYSSELNVNALLLGDSALYLCASSGTFWSYGYTFGSGTRLTVV.